A selection of T cell receptor beta chains follows, all from one sample in a study of Graves' ophthalmopathy and Graves' hyperthyroidism. From the multiplex PCR reads, TCRdb called clonotypes with MiXCR, one entry per CDR3 protein. This sample has 500,000 to 700,000 distinct CDR3 sequences; 22% occur once, and the top ten carry roughly 7.4%. The sample comprised peripheral blood. The receptors come from a woman younger than 30 with stable Graves' hyperthyroidism. Some clones in this sample may be carry-over from other donors' samples. Both conserved end residues are part of each CDR3. The D gene is left open where the match is weak. Only part of the rows carry a size: once, few, many, or a class if the clone is expanded.

j_gene	v_gene	abundance	d_gene	CDR3aa	CDR3nt
TRBJ2-7	TRBV9	many	TRBD2	CASSPRSGRNEQYF	TGTGCCAGCAGCCCCAGGAGCGGGAGAAACGAGCAGTACTTC
TRBJ1-1	TRBV12-3/TRBV12-4	few	-	CASSLIWKNTEAFF	TGTGCCAGCAGTTTAATTTGGAAGAACACTGAAGCTTTCTTT
TRBJ2-2	TRBV11-1	-	-	CASSLGGYTGELCF	TGTGCCAGCAGCTTAGGCGGGTACACCGGGGAGCTGTGTTTT
TRBJ1-2	TRBV19	many	-	CASRGTAYGYTF	TGTGCCAGTAGGGGGACTGCGTATGGCTACACCTTC
TRBJ2-6	TRBV7-9	many	-	CASSSRGTGANVLTF	TGTGCCAGCAGCTCCCGAGGCACTGGGGCCAACGTCCTGACTTTC
TRBJ1-1	TRBV11-2	many	-	CASTPSSRGNTEAFF	TGTGCCAGCACCCCCTCGAGCAGGGGTAACACTGAAGCTTTCTTT
TRBJ2-6	TRBV6-1	-	TRBD1	CAGRQGAGANVLTF	TGTGCCGGGAGACAGGGAGCTGGGGCCAACGTCCTGACTTTC
TRBJ1-6	TRBV7-3	many	-	CASSVHPGNYNSPLHF	TGTGCCAGCAGCGTACACCCGGGAAACTATAATTCACCCCTCCACTTT
TRBJ1-1	TRBV6-2/TRBV6-3	few	TRBD1	CASSYTTSPRETGDQAFF	TGTGCCAGCAGCTACACCACGTCTCCGAGAGAAACAGGGGACCAGGCTTTCTTT
TRBJ1-1	TRBV12-3/TRBV12-4	few	TRBD1	CASSDGGGYTEAFF	TGTGCCAGCAGTGATGGAGGGGGCTATACTGAAGCTTTCTTT
TRBJ1-1	TRBV6-1	many	-	CASRDTRNTEAFF	TGTGCCAGCAGAGATACCCGGAACACTGAAGCTTTCTTT
TRBJ1-2	TRBV7-2	many	-	CASSFQRQISYGYTF	TGTGCCAGCAGCTTCCAGAGACAGATCTCATATGGCTACACCTTC
TRBJ2-2	TRBV28	-	-	CASSLDDSITGELFF	TGTGCCAGCAGTTTAGACGACTCGATCACCGGGGAGCTGTTTTTT
TRBJ2-5	TRBV3-1	-	TRBD2	CASSQDLVLAGAQETQYF	TGTGCCAGCAGCCAAGATCTTGTTCTAGCGGGGGCCCAAGAGACCCAGTACTTC
TRBJ1-1	TRBV4-1	few	-	CASSQVRAKNTEAFF	TGCGCCAGCAGCCAAGTGCGGGCGAAGAACACTGAAGCTTTCTTT
TRBJ2-5	TRBV29-1	few	-	CSAVQGSGQETQYF	TGCAGCGCCGTACAGGGAAGCGGGCAAGAGACCCAGTACTTC
TRBJ2-7	TRBV6-2/TRBV6-3	many	-	CASSSPGWTVSSYEQYF	TGTGCCAGCAGTTCCCCCGGGTGGACAGTAAGCTCCTACGAGCAGTACTTC
TRBJ1-1	TRBV6-5	many	-	CASSYLRAVSNTEAFF	TGTGCCAGCAGTTACCTAAGAGCAGTCTCGAACACTGAAGCTTTCTTT
TRBJ2-2	TRBV7-9	many	-	CASSLFHPNTGELFF	TGTGCCAGCAGCTTATTTCACCCGAACACCGGGGAGCTGTTTTTT
TRBJ2-7	TRBV20-1	many	TRBD1	CSGGQGADEQYF	TGCAGTGGCGGGCAGGGGGCCGATGAGCAGTACTTC
TRBJ1-6	TRBV6-2/TRBV6-3	-	-	CASSYSGTAPLHF	TGTGCCAGCAGTTACTCCGGGACGGCACCCCTCCACTTT
TRBJ2-7	TRBV9	-	-	CATEEDRRPGRNEQYF	TGTGCCACCGAGGAAGACCGTCGCCCCGGGCGGAACGAGCAGTACTTC
TRBJ2-5	TRBV11-1	many	TRBD2	CASSSGGSGRGTQYF	TGTGCCAGCAGCTCAGGCGGTAGCGGGAGAGGTACCCAGTACTTC
TRBJ1-1	TRBV29-1	-	TRBD1	CSVERTGGSEAFF	TGCAGCGTGGAAAGGACAGGGGGCTCCGAAGCTTTCTTT
TRBJ2-7	TRBV12-3/TRBV12-4	many	-	CASSLVIGGGGYLYEQYF	TGTGCCAGCAGTTTAGTAATAGGGGGAGGCGGGTACCTCTACGAGCAGTACTTC
TRBJ2-2	TRBV5-1	-	-	CASSLSQGVTGELFF	TGCGCCAGCAGCTTGTCCCAGGGTGTCACCGGGGAGCTGTTTTTT
TRBJ2-7	TRBV5-1	few	TRBD2	CASSLDRGGWDEQYF	TGCGCCAGCAGCTTGGACCGCGGGGGTTGGGACGAGCAGTACTTC
TRBJ2-2	TRBV30	many	TRBD1	CAWRLTGLTGELFF	TGTGCCTGGAGATTGACAGGGCTCACCGGGGAGCTGTTTTTT
TRBJ2-4	TRBV20-1	few	-	CSADGATKNIKYF	TGCAGTGCTGACGGGGCAACCAAAAACATTAAGTACTTC
TRBJ1-3	TRBV12-3/TRBV12-4	many	-	CASRPWSSGNTIYF	TGTGCCAGCAGACCGTGGTCCTCTGGAAACACCATATATTTT
TRBJ1-2	TRBV30	many	TRBD1	CAWSRDSLNYGYTF	TGTGCCTGGAGTCGGGACAGTTTGAACTATGGCTACACCTTC
TRBJ1-5	TRBV6-5	many	TRBD1	CASRPTSGQGVWGNQPQHF	TGTGCCAGCAGACCAACCTCGGGACAGGGGGTATGGGGCAATCAGCCCCAGCATTTT
TRBJ2-7	TRBV27	-	-	CASSSGRTSLPHEQYF	TGTGCCAGCAGTTCGGGACGGACCTCGTTACCCCACGAGCAGTACTTC
TRBJ2-7	TRBV9	-	-	CASSVGGADLYYEQCF	TGTGCCAGCAGCGTAGGTGGTGCCGACCTTTACTACGAGCAGTGCTTC
TRBJ2-7	TRBV5-1	-	-	CASSSEDVEQYF	TGCGCCAGCAGCTCGGAGGATGTCGAGCAGTACTTC
TRBJ1-5	TRBV5-6	-	-	CASSPFGLEQPQHF	TGTGCCAGCAGCCCTTTTGGTCTTGAGCAGCCCCAGCATTTT
TRBJ2-4	TRBV20-1	many	-	CSAPAKINIQYF	TGCAGTGCTCCCGCTAAGATCAACATTCAGTACTTC
TRBJ1-2	TRBV12-3/TRBV12-4	few	-	CASSFATDYGYTF	TGTGCCAGCAGTTTCGCGACGGACTATGGCTACACCTTC
TRBJ2-7	TRBV6-1	many	TRBD2	CASTPGSSGTYEQYF	TGTGCCAGCACCCCAGGCTCTAGCGGTACCTACGAGCAGTACTTC
TRBJ2-5	TRBV19	few	TRBD1	CASRDRGVETQYF	TGTGCCAGTAGGGACAGGGGGGTGGAGACCCAGTACTTC
TRBJ2-5	TRBV6-1	few	-	CASTSGYQETQYF	TGTGCCAGCACATCAGGGTACCAAGAGACCCAGTACTTC
TRBJ1-6	TRBV4-1	-	-	CASSLLPIPHNSPLHF	TGCGCCAGCAGCCTCTTGCCCATCCCCCACAATTCACCCCTCCACTTT
TRBJ2-2	TRBV19	many	-	CASIPFGGQTGELFF	TGTGCCAGTATTCCGTTCGGGGGACAGACCGGGGAGCTGTTTTTT
TRBJ2-7	TRBV18	-	TRBD2	CASSPRAGGLSYEQYF	TGTGCCAGCTCACCACGAGCGGGGGGCCTCTCCTACGAGCAGTACTTC
TRBJ1-6	TRBV12-3/TRBV12-4	many	TRBD1	CASRLTGVYSPLHF	TGTGCCAGCAGACTGACAGGGGTTTATTCACCCCTCCACTTT
TRBJ2-2	TRBV20-1	-	-	CSASKGGRDTGELFF	TGCAGTGCTAGCAAGGGAGGCCGAGACACCGGGGAGCTGTTTTTT
TRBJ1-6	TRBV5-5	many	TRBD1	CASLGQADSPLHF	TGTGCCAGCCTTGGACAGGCCGATTCACCCCTCCACTTT
TRBJ1-1	TRBV7-2	-	TRBD1	CASSLGDREDTEAFF	TGTGCCAGCAGCTTAGGGGACAGGGAGGACACTGAAGCTTTCTTT
TRBJ1-6	TRBV6-1	-	-	CASTEVYNSPLHF	TGTGCCAGCACGGAGGTCTATAATTCACCCCTCCACTTT
TRBJ1-2	TRBV5-1	-	TRBD1	CASSYPSGQGPTNYGYTF	TGCGCCAGCAGCTACCCCTCGGGACAGGGACCGACAAACTATGGCTACACCTTC
TRBJ1-2	TRBV27	once	-	CASSPAAGGYTF	TGTGCCAGCAGTCCGGCTGCGGGGGGCTACACCTTC
TRBJ1-1	TRBV28	many	-	CASNKGSGTEAFF	TGTGCCAGCAACAAGGGGAGCGGAACTGAAGCTTTCTTT
TRBJ2-7	TRBV28	many	TRBD2	CASSSTSGSQPYEQYF	TGTGCCAGCAGCTCGACTAGCGGGAGTCAACCCTACGAGCAGTACTTC
TRBJ2-7	TRBV6-5	many	-	CASSYRSLSYEQYF	TGTGCCAGCAGTTACCGGTCCCTCTCCTACGAGCAGTACTTC